This T cell receptor beta chain was retrieved from a study of CD8+ T cells in alopecia areata (dated by TCRdb to 2016 to 2018). Describing the broader study: Treated patients were enrolled in an open-label pilot trial of oral tofacitinib at 5 to 10 mg twice daily for moderate-to-severe alopecia areata. Tofacitinib was given for 6 to 18 months, followed by 6 months of follow-up off drug to assess delayed response and recurrence. In treated patients, disease severity was measured using the SALT score, which gives the percentage of scalp surface area affected. The study used high-throughput TCRbeta sequencing to examine T cell clonal expansion in alopecia areata, in both the C3H/HeJ mouse model and human patients. On the human side, TCRbeta sequencing was run on scalp tissue and on sorted CD4+ and CD8+ peripheral blood T cells from healthy controls and from alopecia areata patients with either patchy or totalis/universalis disease. Tofacitinib-treated patients had biopsies at baseline and at 4 and 24 weeks of treatment, with a later scalp biopsy in several patients. Scalp clonality was compared across normal scalp (n=4), patchy alopecia areata scalp (n=8), and alopecia totalis/universalis scalp (n=8). RNA came from the PAXgene miRNA kit for fixed scalp, the miRNeasy kit for PBMCs, and the RNeasy kit for mouse skin. immunoSEQ multiplex PCR using 35 Vbeta forward primers and 13 Jbeta reverse primers was used to amplify TCRbeta CDR3 regions.

Comment on this clone: The antigen it recognizes is unknown. Base qualities were left out, and no much larger clone turns up one base away.

Study-wide findings and limitations: Resident alphabeta T cells in normal human skin are also sequenced, complicating scalp TCR repertoire analysis, unlike mouse skin dominated by gammadelta T cells. Compared with mice, TCR sequences shared between patients were less clear, possibly partly because of HLA diversity across the patient population. Tofacitinib significantly lowered scalp clonality and the number of expanded CD8+ clones among the top 100 scalp clones. Because the treated cohort was small and included a single nonresponder, larger studies are needed to assess links between baseline CD8+ expansion and response. Many expanded lesional clones persisted in scalp and blood during tofacitinib treatment, which may partly explain relapse after stopping treatment. Lesional scalp, especially in alopecia totalis/universalis, showed higher clonality and more expanded CD8+ clones than normal scalp, suggesting antigenic drive.

Libraries were built with the immunoSEQ multiplex PCR assay. For TCR sequencing, RNA was extracted from every sample and reverse transcribed into cDNA to serve as template. First-strand cDNA was synthesized with SuperScript III using a 2:1 mix of oligo-dT and random hexamers. A synthetic immune receptor repertoire was used to measure amplification bias, and any remaining bias was corrected computationally. Turning to the authors' computational methods: After raw reads were preprocessed to remove errors, the CDR3 was defined following IMGT conventions as running from the conserved cysteine to phenylalanine. Clonality was calculated as 1 minus Shannon entropy normalized by log2 of the number of productive unique TCRs. Whether scalp clones were CD4 or CD8 was inferred by matching scalp TCRbeta sequences against CD4 and CD8 repertoires sorted from blood. Here the immuneACCESS table is served through TCRdb, limited to in-frame sequences with V and J called. Missing clones are a known gap in these copies; in checked studies unresolved V genes cover under half, and the rest lacks a known reason. D and trimming were read from the DNA, whereas the V and J calls and clone size are those reported in that table. The sample table records roughly 110,000 clones; less than 60% of these occur just once. The ten biggest clones cover more than 3% of the sample.

The time point label here, explained by the study, means: roughly 26 weeks on oral tofacitinib. Sample treatment or condition, as interpreted from the label and publication: oral pan-JAK inhibitor, 5-10 mg twice daily. Lesional scalp punch biopsies and peripheral blood were collected from alopecia areata patients. PBMCs were isolated by density centrifugation and stained for CD3, CD4 and CD8, after which CD4+ and CD8+ T cells were sorted on a FACSAria. This TCR was sampled from a human donor with alopecia areata. The material was CD4+ T cells sorted from blood, obtained at week 24, from a patient treated with tofacitinib.

For the CDR3, the sequence is CASSLTGEEQPQHF. The bases are TGTGCCAGCAGTTTGACAGGGGAGGAACAGCCCCAGCATTTT. The V gene is TRBV6-6 and the J gene is TRBJ1-5; the central 8 bases match TRBD1. There are 14 amino acids in the CDR3, from cysteine to phenylalanine inclusive. CDR3 DNA is the only sequence kept; it has 42 bases, read in frame from the first base. Germline trimming: 4 bases from V, 7 bases from J; junction bases outside gene matches: 6. CDR1 and CDR2 (MNHNY, SVGAGI) derive from the germline V gene (reference sequence).